The sequence of this TCR beta chain was determined in a study of spatial heterogeneity in lung cancer. Study at large: The average appearance count of each unique TCR and UMI combination in raw reads was more than eight.

Carried by each TCR cDNA molecule was a unique molecular identifier. Each CDR3 protein gets one entry after TCRdb re-called the 5' RACE reads with MiXCR. This table has tens of thousands of distinct CDR3 sequences, approximately 5.2% appearing once. Germline V gene data show CDR1 as SNHLY and CDR2 as FYNNEI. V was pared by 3 bases and J by 4 bases, with 7 bases of the junction left unmatched. The CDR3 runs to 16 residues. This clonotype was seen many times. Time point described: sample taken at primary tumor resection. Whole RNA from tumor, nontumor lung or frozen PBMC was sequenced unsorted. Donation came from roughly 72 patients with untreated early-stage non-small cell lung cancer.

This rearrangement joins TRBV2 to TRBJ2-3, with TRBD1 matching over 10 bases. The source material was PBMCs, sampled at surgery. The TCR originated in a female donor with early-stage non-small cell lung cancer. The CDR3 coding sequence is TGTGCCAGCAGTGAGCCGGGACAGGGGATTGCAGATACGCAGTATTTT. Its translation: CASSEPGQGIADTQYF.